This TCR beta chain emerged from a study of OX40 agonist ivuxolimab in advanced cancers. Background on the study: Enrolled patients in dose escalation had cancers that were hepatocellular carcinoma, melanoma, renal cell or head and neck cancer. Checkpoint inhibitors had been given previously to approximately 41% of patients.

Study observations and caveats: Expanded clones belonging to CD8+ T cells outnumbered, on average, those of CD4+.

V was cut by 0 bases and J by 6 bases, with 14 bases left in between. Per germline, CDR1 MNHNY and CDR2 SVGAGI (reference sequence). The CDR3 totals 15 residues. The assay was immunoSEQ multiplex PCR, and TCRdb's table has in-frame clones only and misses some. Of 65,000 to 95,000 clones in the sample, about four fifths were seen once. Note on this clone: Its antigen remains unknown.

The TCR was taken from an adult with an advanced solid tumor such as melanoma, head and neck, liver or kidney cancer. The sequencing here drew on CD4+ or CD8+ T cells sorted from blood, taken in a trial of the OX40 agonist ivuxolimab. The V call is TRBV6-6, the J call TRBJ1-1; D might be TRBD1 (5 bases). This CDR3 reads CASSYSIVGAAEAFF. In DNA form, the CDR3 reads TGTGCCAGCAGTTACTCGATCGTAGGGGCGGCTGAAGCTTTCTTT.